These 7 T cell receptor beta chains originate from one sample sequenced in a study of T cell responses to AZD1222 COVID-19 vaccine. The table came from immunoSEQ multiplex PCR; TCRdb's copy has only in-frame clones and leaves some out. The sample includes nearly 90,000 clones, around 89% of them seen just once. The sample consisted of peripheral blood, taken 28 days after the second AZD1222 dose. These receptors were collected from an adult who received the AZD1222 COVID-19 vaccine.

The chain has TRBV4-3 and TRBJ1-1, with a weak D call TRBD1 (5 bases). The CDR3 length is 15 residues. Germline CDR1 LGHNA, CDR2 YSLEER. Trimming removed 1 base from V and 2 bases from J, with 11 bases in between. The CDR3 bases are TGCGCCAGCAGCCAAGGCCCGCAGGGAAACACTGAAGCTTTCTTT. This translates into CASSQGPQGNTEAFF.

This clone is categorized as medium-sized. The rearrangement links TRBV28 to TRBJ1-1; 9 nucleotides line up with TRBD1. The CDR3 covers 14 residues. Trimming removed 6 bases from V and 3 bases from J; junction bases left unmatched: 5. Germline V gene lookup returns CDR1 MDHEN and CDR2 SYDVKM. The CDR3 loop is CASRTGGIYTEAFF. CDR3 coding DNA: TGTGCCAGCAGGACAGGGGGTATCTACACTGAAGCTTTCTTT.

The chain uses TRBV5-1 and TRBJ2-7; 8 bases are a match to TRBD1. The CDR3 runs to 13 residues. The trim removed 4 bases at V and 2 bases at J, leaving 2 bases unmatched. Per the germline V gene, CDR1 is SGHRS and CDR2 is YFSETQ. The CDR3 loop reads CASSVGQAYEQYF. For the CDR3, the DNA is TGCGCCAGCAGCGTGGGACAGGCCTACGAGCAGTACTTC.

The rearrangement links TRBV10-1 to TRBJ1-5; no definite D call. The CDR3 extends over 11 amino acids. Germline assignment: CDR1 WNHNN and CDR2 SYGVQD (reference sequence). The V gene lost 6 bases and the J gene lost 6 bases, with 6 bases spanning the gap. The CDR3 loop is CASRDCQPQHF. For the CDR3, the DNA is TGCGCCAGCAGGGACTGTCAGCCCCAGCATTTT.

CDR3 amino acids: CASSQTGSSQETQYF. In DNA, the CDR3 is TGTGCCAGCAGCCAGACAGGGTCATCACAAGAGACCCAGTACTTC. The V gene is TRBV6-5, the J gene TRBJ2-5, with 7 positions matching TRBD1. CDR3 length equals 15 residues. The germline V gene has CDR1 MNHEY and CDR2 SVGAGI. The trim removed 6 bases at V and 2 bases at J, leaving 9 bases unmatched.

This clone was recorded a few times. This same CDR3 is encoded by further DNA sequences in the sample. This chain uses TRBV7-3 with TRBJ1-6; D is ambiguous. The CDR3 extends over 12 amino acids. V lost 2 bases and J lost 7, with 3 bases in between. Germline V gene data show CDR1 as SGHTA and CDR2 as FQGTGA. The CDR3 region has the DNA TGTGCCAGCAGCTTATCGAATTCACCCCTCCACTTT. Residues: CASSLSNSPLHF.

The DNA for the CDR3 is TGTGCCTGGAGTTCCCCCGACAGGGGTAATTCACCCCTCCACTTT. Residues: CAWSSPDRGNSPLHF. The genes are TRBV30 and TRBJ1-6, with 8 bases aligning to TRBD1. The ends lost 2 bases at V and 6 bases at J; junction bases unmatched: 6. The CDR3 runs 15 residues. Germline CDR1 reads GTSNPN; CDR2 reads SVGIG (reference sequence).